The 6 T cell receptor beta chains below come from one sample, sequenced in a study of blood T cells in healthy people across ages. With a J-beta primer mix and a sample-barcoded 5' primer, a second PCR ran 7 to 11 cycles. TCRdb processed the 5' RACE reads anew with MiXCR; each CDR3 protein has one entry. The profile shows hundreds of thousands of distinct CDR3 sequences, 35% to 50% of them singletons. The sequencing sample was made of blood. The receptors stem from an elderly man in good health.

This chain joins TRBV24-1 and TRBJ2-7; D ambiguous. The assigned J gene may be wrong: the sequence end matches TRBJ2-5 better. The CDR3 loop spans 16 amino acids. Germline CDR1 and CDR2: KGHDR and SFDVKD. CDR3 DNA: TGTGCCACCAGTGACCCCCTGACGGCTCAACGGGAGACCCAGTACTTC. Amino acids: CATSDPLTAQRETQYF.

The V and J genes are TRBV27 and TRBJ2-1; a weak D match, TRBD2 (6 bases). This CDR3 has 16 residues. In germline, CDR1 is MNHEY, CDR2 SMNVEV (reference sequence). The V gene lost 5 bases and the J gene lost 3 bases, with 17 bases spanning the gap. The CDR3 loop reads CASSGTGNVFYNEQFF. DNA for the CDR3: TGTGCCAGCAGTGGGACTGGCAATGTCTTCTACAATGAGCAGTTCTTC.

In this sample, this clonotype turned up once. The chain employs TRBV7-2 and TRBJ1-3, with D possibly matching TRBD1 (6 bases). The CDR3 is 16 residues long. V was cut by 8 bases and J by 2 bases, with 19 bases left in between. Germline CDR1 is SGHTA and CDR2 is FQGNSA. CDR3 sequence reads: CASHPGGALTGNTIYF. The CDR3 coding sequence is TGTGCCAGCCACCCCGGGGGGGCGCTTACTGGAAACACCATATATTTT.

This clonotype has just a few counts. This chain connects TRBV5-6 to TRBJ2-5; D possibly matches TRBD1 or TRBD2 (5 bases each). Per germline, CDR1 SGHDT and CDR2 YYEEEE. V shed 4 bases and J shed 5 bases, with 15 bases lying between them. The CDR3 sequence is 14 residues long. The CDR3 region has the DNA TGTGCCAGCAGCCTAGGGACCACGAGGGAGACCCAGTACTTC. It specifies CASSLGTTRETQYF.

This chain joins TRBV29-1 and TRBJ2-7, with no clear D. The CDR3 loop spans 10 amino acids. V dropped 4 bases and J dropped 4 bases, with 5 bases sitting between them. Germline CDR1 and CDR2: SQVTM and ANQGSEA. For the CDR3, the DNA is TGCAGCGTTGTAGTGTACGAGCAGTACTTC. Translated, it gives CSVVVYEQYF.

With regard to this clonotype: Its ends do not fully match the called genes, so a read error is possible. The chain joins TRBV6-1 to TRBJ1-3; no reliable D call. CDR1 is MNHNS and CDR2 is SASEGT in the germline V gene. CDR3 length equals 14 residues. CDR3 protein: CACSEPGPGSTIYF. The CDR3 DNA is TGTGCCTGCAGTGAACCCGGGCCGGGAAGCACCATATATTTT.